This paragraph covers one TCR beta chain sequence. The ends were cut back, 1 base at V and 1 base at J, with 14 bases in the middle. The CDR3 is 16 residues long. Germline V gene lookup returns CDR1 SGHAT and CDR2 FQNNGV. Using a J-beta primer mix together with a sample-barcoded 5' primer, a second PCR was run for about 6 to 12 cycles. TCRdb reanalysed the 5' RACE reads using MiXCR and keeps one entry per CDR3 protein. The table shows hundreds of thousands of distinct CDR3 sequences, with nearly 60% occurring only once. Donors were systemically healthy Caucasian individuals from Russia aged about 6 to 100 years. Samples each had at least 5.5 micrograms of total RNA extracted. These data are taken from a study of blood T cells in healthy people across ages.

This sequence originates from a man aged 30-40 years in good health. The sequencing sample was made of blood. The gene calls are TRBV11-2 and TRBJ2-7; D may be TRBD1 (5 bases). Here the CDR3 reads CASSLGQGGYSYEQYF. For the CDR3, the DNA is TGTGCCAGCAGCTTAGGGCAGGGTGGATATTCCTACGAGCAGTACTTC.